The sample holds one count of the clone carrying this T cell receptor beta chain. Antigen unknown. J gave up 1 base and V 4 bases, and 1 base lay outside the gene matches. This CDR3 comprises 14 residues. The germline V gene encodes CDR1 LNHDA and CDR2 SQIVND (reference sequence). The data were obtained in a study of Ad26.COV2.S vaccination and SARS-CoV-2 variants. Study as a whole: The vaccine Ad26.COV2.S was put into the muscle once, or twice with 56 days between.

The study's findings and limits: Recipients of vaccine and of placebo showed similar breadth of their non-spike TCR repertoires.

The repertoire was sequenced with immunoSEQ multiplex PCR; TCRdb's copy has only in-frame clones and lacks some. The sample includes hundreds of thousands of clones, roughly 90% of them seen just once. Treatment here: some 20 received Ad26.COV2.S at low or high dose, single or two shots; 5 received placebo; per-sample allocation not given. All samples were drawn on day 63, counting from the first vaccine or placebo injection. The starting material was peripheral blood, obtained in a trial of Ad26.COV2.S vaccine versus placebo. The origin of this receptor is a person between 18 and 65 years old who received the Ad26.COV2.S COVID-19 vaccine or a placebo. The chain carries TRBV19 and TRBJ2-3; 8 bases map to TRBD1. DNA of the CDR3: TGTGCCAGTAGTAAACAGGGGGGCACAGATACGCAGTATTTT. Amino acid sequence: CASSKQGGTDTQYF.